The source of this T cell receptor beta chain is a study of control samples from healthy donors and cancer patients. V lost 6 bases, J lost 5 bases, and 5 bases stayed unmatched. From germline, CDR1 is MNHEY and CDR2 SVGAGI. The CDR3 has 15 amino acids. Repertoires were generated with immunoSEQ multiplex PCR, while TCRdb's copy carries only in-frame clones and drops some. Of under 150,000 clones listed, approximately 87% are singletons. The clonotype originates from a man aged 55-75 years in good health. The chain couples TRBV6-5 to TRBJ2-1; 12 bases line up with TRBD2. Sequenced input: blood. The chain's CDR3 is CASRWTSGAHNEQFF. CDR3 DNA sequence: TGTGCCAGCAGGTGGACTAGCGGGGCACACAATGAGCAGTTCTTC.